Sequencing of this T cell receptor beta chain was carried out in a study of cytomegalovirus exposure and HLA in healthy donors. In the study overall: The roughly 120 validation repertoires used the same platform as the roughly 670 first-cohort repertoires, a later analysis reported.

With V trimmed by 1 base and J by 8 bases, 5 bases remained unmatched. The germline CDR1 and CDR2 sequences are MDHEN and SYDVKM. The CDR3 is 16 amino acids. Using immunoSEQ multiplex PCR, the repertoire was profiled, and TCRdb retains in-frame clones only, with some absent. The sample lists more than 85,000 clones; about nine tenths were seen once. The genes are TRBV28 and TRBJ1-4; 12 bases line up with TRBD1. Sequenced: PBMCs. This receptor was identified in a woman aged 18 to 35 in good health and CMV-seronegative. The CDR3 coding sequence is TGTGCCAGCAGTTTATCGGGACAGGGGGCGGAAGAAAAACTGTTTTTT. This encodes CASSLSGQGAEEKLFF.